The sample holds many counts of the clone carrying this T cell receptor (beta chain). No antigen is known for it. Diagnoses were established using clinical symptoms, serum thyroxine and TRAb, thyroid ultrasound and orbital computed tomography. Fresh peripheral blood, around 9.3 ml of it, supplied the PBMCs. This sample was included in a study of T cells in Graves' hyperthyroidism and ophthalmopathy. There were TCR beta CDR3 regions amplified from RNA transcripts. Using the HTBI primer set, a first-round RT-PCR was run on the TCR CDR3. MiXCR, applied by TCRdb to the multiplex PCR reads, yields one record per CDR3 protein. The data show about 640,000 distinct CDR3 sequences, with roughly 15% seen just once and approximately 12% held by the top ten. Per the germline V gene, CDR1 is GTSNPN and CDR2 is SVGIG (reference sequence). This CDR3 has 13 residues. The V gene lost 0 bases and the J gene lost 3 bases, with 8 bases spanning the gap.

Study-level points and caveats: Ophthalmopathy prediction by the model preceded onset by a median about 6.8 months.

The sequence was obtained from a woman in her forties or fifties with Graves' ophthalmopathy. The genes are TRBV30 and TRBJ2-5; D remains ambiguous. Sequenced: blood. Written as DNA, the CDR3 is TGTGCCTGGAGTGTGGGCTGGGAAGAGACCCAGTACTTC. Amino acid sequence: CAWSVGWEETQYF.